This T cell receptor beta chain came from a study of blood T cell repertoires in COVID-19. Study details: The analysed material was cDNA or gDNA that came from T cells, B-cell-depleted T cells, or PBMCs.

Germline values: CDR1 SGHTA, CDR2 FQGNSA. The V end was cut by 3 bases, the J end by 4 bases, with 16 bases between. The CDR3 covers 16 residues. Assay used: immunoSEQ multiplex PCR; TCRdb lists only in-frame clones, some missing. The sample lists under 300,000 clones; around nine tenths were seen once. J is TRBJ1-3 and V is TRBV7-2; D not resolved. This receptor was taken from a woman aged 65 to 85 with active or convalescent COVID-19. The sequenced material came from peripheral blood. This chain's CDR3 is CASSFGGGSAGNTIYF. For the CDR3, the DNA is TGTGCCAGCAGCTTTGGAGGTGGATCAGCGGGAAACACCATATATTTT.